The text below deals with one T cell receptor (beta chain). TCRdb re-called the 5' RACE reads and gives one entry per CDR3 protein, without DNA. Its listing shows approximately 420,000 distinct CDR3 sequences. This specimen comes from a study of T cells expressing NK-cell markers. Germline V lookup: CDR1 LNHDA, CDR2 SQIVND (reference sequence). The CDR3 has 14 amino acids. Specimen: blood T cells: a sorted CD56 or NKG2C T cell subset, CD4+ or CD8+ T cells, or bulk PBMC T cells (not recorded which). The J gene is TRBJ2-1, the V gene TRBV19; the D call from TCRdb, TRBD1, cannot be confirmed without DNA. This sequence was found in a woman in her fifties or sixties in good health. The CDR3 loop reads CASNWRTGPNEQFF.